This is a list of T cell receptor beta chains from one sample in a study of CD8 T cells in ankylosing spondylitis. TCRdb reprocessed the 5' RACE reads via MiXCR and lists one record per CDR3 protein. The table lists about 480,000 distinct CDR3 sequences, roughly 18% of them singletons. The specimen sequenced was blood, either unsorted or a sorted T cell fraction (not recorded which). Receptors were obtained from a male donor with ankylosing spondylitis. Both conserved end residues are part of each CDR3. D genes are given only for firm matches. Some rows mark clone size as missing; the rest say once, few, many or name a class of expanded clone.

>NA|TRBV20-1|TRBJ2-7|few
TGCAGTGCAGTCGGGTCAACGCAGCAGTACTTC
CSAVGSTQQYF
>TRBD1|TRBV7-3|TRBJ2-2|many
TGTGCCAGCAGCCCAGGGGGCTACACCGGGGAGCTGTTTTTT
CASSPGGYTGELFF
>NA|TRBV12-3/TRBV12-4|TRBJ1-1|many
TGTGCCAGCAGTTTAGCGGGGACCGGGAGGACTGAAGCTTTCTTT
CASSLAGTGRTEAFF
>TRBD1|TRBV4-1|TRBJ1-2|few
TGCGCCAGCAGCCAAGGCAGGGGGAGTATCTATGGCTACACCTTC
CASSQGRGSIYGYTF
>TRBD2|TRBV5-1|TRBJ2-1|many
TGCGCCAGCAGCTTTTCGGCTAGCGGGGGGGATTACAATGAGCAGTTCTTC
CASSFSASGGDYNEQFF
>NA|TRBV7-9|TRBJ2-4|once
TGTGCCAGCAGCTCTAACGACCTTCCACGAGCCAAAAACATTCAGTACTTC
CASSSNDLPRAKNIQYF
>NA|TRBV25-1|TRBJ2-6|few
TGTGCCAGCAGTGATGCAGGTTCTGGGGCCAACGTCCTGACTTTC
CASSDAGSGANVLTF
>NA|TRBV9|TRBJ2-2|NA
TGTGCCAGCAGCGTAGGTCCAGCGGGGGAGCTGTTTTTT
CASSVGPAGELFF
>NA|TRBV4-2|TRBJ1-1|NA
TGTGCCAGCAGCCACCCTACCGGGACGAACACTGAAGCTTTCTTT
CASSHPTGTNTEAFF
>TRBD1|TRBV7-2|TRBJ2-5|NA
TGTGCCAGCAGCTTAGGGCCGGACAGGTCGGAGACCCAGTACTTC
CASSLGPDRSETQYF
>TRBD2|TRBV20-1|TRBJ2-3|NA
TGCAGTGACGGGACTAGATCTGCAGATACGCAGTATTTT
CSDGTRSADTQYF
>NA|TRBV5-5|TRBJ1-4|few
TGTGCCAGCAGCCTGGGGAGGGAGAATGAAAAACTGTTTTTT
CASSLGRENEKLFF
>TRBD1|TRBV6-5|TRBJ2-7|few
TGTGCCAGCAGTTACGGGACAGGGAGGTACGAGCAGTACTTC
CASSYGTGRYEQYF
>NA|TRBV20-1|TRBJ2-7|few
TGCAGTGCAAAGGGGACGAGCTCCTACGAGCAGTACTTC
CSAKGTSSYEQYF
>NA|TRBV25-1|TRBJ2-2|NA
TGTGCCAGCAACCCAACGGGGGAAAGCGGGGAGCTGTTTTTT
CASNPTGESGELFF
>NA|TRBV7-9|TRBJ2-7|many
TGTGCCAGCAGCTTAGTGTACGAGCAGTACTTC
CASSLVYEQYF
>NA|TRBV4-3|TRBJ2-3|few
TGCGCCAGCAGCCAAGATAGGACCCTTTGGGTCCCAGATACGCAGTATTTT
CASSQDRTLWVPDTQYF
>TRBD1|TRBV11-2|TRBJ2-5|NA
TGTGCCAGCAGCTTCACGACAGGGTCCGTAGAGACCCAGTACTTC
CASSFTTGSVETQYF
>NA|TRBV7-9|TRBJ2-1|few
TGTGCCAGCAGCAACACTCTATGGGACTCCTACAATGAGCAGTTCTTC
CASSNTLWDSYNEQFF
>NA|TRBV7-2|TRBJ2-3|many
TGTGCCAGCAGCAGCAGGGGCCAAGCCACAGATACGCAGTATTTT
CASSSRGQATDTQYF
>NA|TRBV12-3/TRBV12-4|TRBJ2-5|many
TGTGCCAGCAGTTTGTTTCAAGAGACCCAGTACTTC
CASSLFQETQYF
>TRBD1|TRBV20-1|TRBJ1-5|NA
TGCAGTGCTAGGGTCGGGCAGGGGGGACAGTATAGCAATCAGCCCCAGCATTTT
CSARVGQGGQYSNQPQHF
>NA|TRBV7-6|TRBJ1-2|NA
TGTGCCAGCACCCCGGGGTTGGCTAACTATGGCTACACCTTC
CASTPGLANYGYTF
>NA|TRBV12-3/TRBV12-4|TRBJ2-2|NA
TGTGCCAGCAGTGTGACTGAGAACACCGGGGAGCTGTTTTTT
CASSVTENTGELFF
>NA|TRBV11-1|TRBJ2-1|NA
TGTGCCAGCAGCTTAGAACTAGACAGTAACAATGAGCAGTTCTTC
CASSLELDSNNEQFF
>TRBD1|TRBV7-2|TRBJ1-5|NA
TGTGCCAGCAGCCCTACAGGGGGCGGACAGCCCCAGCATTTT
CASSPTGGGQPQHF
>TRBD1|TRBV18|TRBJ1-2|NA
TGTGCCAGCTCACCACTGGTGGACAGGGGGTATGGCTACACCTTC
CASSPLVDRGYGYTF
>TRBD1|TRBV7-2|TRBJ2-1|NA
TGTGCCAGCAGCTTGACGACAGGGACCAACAATGAGCAGTTCTTC
CASSLTTGTNNEQFF
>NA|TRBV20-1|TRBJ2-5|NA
TGCAGCGTTGGACACCCGTACCAAGAGACCCAGTACTTC
CSVGHPYQETQYF
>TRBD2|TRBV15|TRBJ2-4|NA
TGTGCCACCAGCAGAGGGACTAGCGGAGTAGCCAAAAACATTCAGTACTTC
CATSRGTSGVAKNIQYF
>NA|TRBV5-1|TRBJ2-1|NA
TGCGCCAGCAGCTTGAACGTGGGGACACGATACAATGAGCAGTTCTTC
CASSLNVGTRYNEQFF
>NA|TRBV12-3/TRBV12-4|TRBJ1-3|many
TGTGCCAGCAGTCCCCGGGGGGAGGAAAACACCATATATTTT
CASSPRGEENTIYF
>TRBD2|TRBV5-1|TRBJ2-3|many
TGCGCCAGCAGCGTGGCGGGAGGCACAGATACGCAGTATTTT
CASSVAGGTDTQYF
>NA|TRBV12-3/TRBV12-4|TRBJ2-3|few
TGTGCCAGCAGTTTAGGGGACGTGGGCACAGATACGCAGTATTTT
CASSLGDVGTDTQYF
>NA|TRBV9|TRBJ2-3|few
TGTGCCAGCGCCGACCTAGCAGATACGCAGTATTTT
CASADLADTQYF
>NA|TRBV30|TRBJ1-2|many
TGTGCCTGGAGTGTCAGGGTAACAGGCTACACCTTC
CAWSVRVTGYTF
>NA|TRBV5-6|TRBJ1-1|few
TGTGCCAGCAGCTTGCGCGGATGGGGTGAGGTGAACACTGAAGCTTTCTTT
CASSLRGWGEVNTEAFF
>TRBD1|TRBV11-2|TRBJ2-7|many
TGTGCCAGCAGCACCACCGGGACAGTTGCGTCCCCCCGTAACTACGAGCAGTACTTC
CASSTTGTVASPRNYEQYF
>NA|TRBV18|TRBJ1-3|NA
TGTGCCAGCTCACCTACACCGGCCCGGGTTTCTGGAAACACCATATATTTT
CASSPTPARVSGNTIYF
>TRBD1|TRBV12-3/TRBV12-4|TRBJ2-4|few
TGTGCCAGCAGTTGGACAGGGGAAGACAAAAACATTCAGTACTTC
CASSWTGEDKNIQYF
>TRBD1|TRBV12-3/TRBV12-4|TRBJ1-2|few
TGTGCCAGCAGTGTTACAGGGGCAGGTCAGGCGTTCCATGGCTACACCTTC
CASSVTGAGQAFHGYTF
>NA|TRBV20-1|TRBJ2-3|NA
TGCAGTGCTACTACAGGCAGGGATTTAGATACGCAGTATTTT
CSATTGRDLDTQYF
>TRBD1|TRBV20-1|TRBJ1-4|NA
TGCAGTGCTAGACCAGGGACAGGGAGTGAAAAACTGTTTTTT
CSARPGTGSEKLFF
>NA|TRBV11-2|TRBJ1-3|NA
TGTGCCAGCAGCCTTCGCCTACGGACAGTCTCTGGAAACACCATATATTTT
CASSLRLRTVSGNTIYF
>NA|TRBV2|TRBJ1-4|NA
TGTGCCAGCAGTGCAAGGGGGGAAAAACTGTTTTTT
CASSARGEKLFF
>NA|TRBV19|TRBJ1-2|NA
TGTGCCAGTAACCAACAGGGCGGTGGCTACACCTTC
CASNQQGGGYTF
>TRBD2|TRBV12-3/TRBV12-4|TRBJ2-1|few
TGTGCCAGCAGGCTCGGGACTAGCGGAAACAATGAGCAGTTCTTC
CASRLGTSGNNEQFF
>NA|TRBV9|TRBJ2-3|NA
TGTGCCAGCAGCGGCGGGACCGGCACAGATACGCAGTATTTT
CASSGGTGTDTQYF
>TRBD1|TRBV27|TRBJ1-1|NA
TGTGCCAGCAGTCCCGGACAGGGGCGATGGAACACTGAAGCTTTCTTT
CASSPGQGRWNTEAFF
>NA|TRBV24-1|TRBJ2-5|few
TGTGCCACCAGTGCGGCAGGGACGGAAGAGACCCAGTACTTC
CATSAAGTEETQYF
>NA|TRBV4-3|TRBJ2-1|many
TGCGCCAGCAGCCAGTTTCTTAGGGGCTACAATGAGCAGTTCTTC
CASSQFLRGYNEQFF
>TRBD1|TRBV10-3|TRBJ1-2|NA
TGTGCCATCAGTGACGCAGGGACAGGGGATGGCTACACCTTC
CAISDAGTGDGYTF
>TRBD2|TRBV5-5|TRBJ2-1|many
TGTGCCAGCAGCTTGCTAGCGGGGGCAATCTACAATGAGCAGTTCTTC
CASSLLAGAIYNEQFF
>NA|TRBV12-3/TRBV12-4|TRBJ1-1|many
TGTGCCAGCAGTTTTGGCGACATGAACACTGAAGCTTTCTTT
CASSFGDMNTEAFF
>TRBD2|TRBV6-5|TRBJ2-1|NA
TGTGCCAGCAGTACTTCTAGACTAGCGGGAGATAATGAGCAGTTCTTC
CASSTSRLAGDNEQFF
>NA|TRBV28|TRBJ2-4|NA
TGTGCCAGCAGTTTCCCGGATTTAGCCAAAAACATTCAGTACTTC
CASSFPDLAKNIQYF
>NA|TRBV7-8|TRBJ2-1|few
TGTGCCAGCAGCTTAACCCGGGCAGGGAGGTCCTACAATGAGCAGTTCTTC
CASSLTRAGRSYNEQFF
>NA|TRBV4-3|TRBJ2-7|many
TGCGCCAGCTCCTCCAATCTGGGCAGTTACTCCTACGAGCAGTACTTC
CASSSNLGSYSYEQYF
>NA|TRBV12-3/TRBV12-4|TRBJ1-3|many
TGTGCCAGCAGGTCGGTTGACACCATATATTTT
CASRSVDTIYF